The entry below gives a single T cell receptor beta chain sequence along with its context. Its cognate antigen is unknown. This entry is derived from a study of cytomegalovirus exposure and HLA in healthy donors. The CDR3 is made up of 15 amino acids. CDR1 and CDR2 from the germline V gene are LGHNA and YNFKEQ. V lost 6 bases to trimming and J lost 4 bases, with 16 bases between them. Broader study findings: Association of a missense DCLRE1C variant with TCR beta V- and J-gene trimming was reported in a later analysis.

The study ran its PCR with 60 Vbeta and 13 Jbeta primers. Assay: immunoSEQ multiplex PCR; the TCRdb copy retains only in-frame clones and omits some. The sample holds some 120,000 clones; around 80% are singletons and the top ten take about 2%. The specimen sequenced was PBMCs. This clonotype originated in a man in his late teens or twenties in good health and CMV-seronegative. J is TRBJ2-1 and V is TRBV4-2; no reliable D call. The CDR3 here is CASRGGGPMYNEQFF. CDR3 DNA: TGTGCCAGCAGGGGTGGCGGCCCAATGTACAATGAGCAGTTCTTC.